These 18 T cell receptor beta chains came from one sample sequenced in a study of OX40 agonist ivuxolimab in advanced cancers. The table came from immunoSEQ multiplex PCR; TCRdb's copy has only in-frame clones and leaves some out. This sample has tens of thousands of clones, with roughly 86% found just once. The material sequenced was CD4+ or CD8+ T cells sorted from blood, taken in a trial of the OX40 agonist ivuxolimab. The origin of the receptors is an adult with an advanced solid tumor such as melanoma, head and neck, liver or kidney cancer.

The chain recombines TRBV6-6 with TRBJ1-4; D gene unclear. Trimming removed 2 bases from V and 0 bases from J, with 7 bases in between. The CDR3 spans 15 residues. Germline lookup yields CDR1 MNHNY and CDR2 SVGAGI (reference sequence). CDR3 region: CASSYGLATNEKLFF. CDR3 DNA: TGTGCCAGCAGTTACGGACTGGCAACTAATGAAAAACTGTTTTTT.

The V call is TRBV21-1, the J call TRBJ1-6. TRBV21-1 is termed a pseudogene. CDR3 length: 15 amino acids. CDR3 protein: CASSKGRDYNSPLHF. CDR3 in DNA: TGTGCCAGCAGCAAAGGACGCGATTATAATTCACCCCTCCACTTT.

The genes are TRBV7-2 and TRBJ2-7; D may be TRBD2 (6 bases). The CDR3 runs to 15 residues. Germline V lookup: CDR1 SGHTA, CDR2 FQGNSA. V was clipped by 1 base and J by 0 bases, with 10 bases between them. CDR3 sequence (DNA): TGTGCCAGCAGCTTAGAACTAGCCACCTCCTACGAGCAGTACTTC. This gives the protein CASSLELATSYEQYF.

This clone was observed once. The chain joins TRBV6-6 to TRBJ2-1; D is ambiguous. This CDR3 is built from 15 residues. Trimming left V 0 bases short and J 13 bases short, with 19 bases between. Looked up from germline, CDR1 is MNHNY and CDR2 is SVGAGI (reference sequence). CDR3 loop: CASSYSITTTGDQFF. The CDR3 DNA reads TGTGCCAGCAGTTACTCGATTACTACGACTGGTGATCAGTTCTTC.

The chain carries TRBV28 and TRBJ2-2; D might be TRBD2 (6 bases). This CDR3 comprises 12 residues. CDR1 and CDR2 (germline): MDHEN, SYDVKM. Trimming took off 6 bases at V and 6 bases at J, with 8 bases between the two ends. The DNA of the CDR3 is TGTGCCAGCAGGGAGGGAGCCGGGGAGCTGTTTTTT. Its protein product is CASREGAGELFF.

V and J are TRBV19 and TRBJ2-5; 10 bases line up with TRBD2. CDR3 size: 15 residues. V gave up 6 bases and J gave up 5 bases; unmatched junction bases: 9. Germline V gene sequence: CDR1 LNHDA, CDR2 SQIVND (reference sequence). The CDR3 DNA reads TGTGCCAGTAGCCGGACTAGCGGAAACCTTGAGACCCAGTACTTC. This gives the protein CASSRTSGNLETQYF.

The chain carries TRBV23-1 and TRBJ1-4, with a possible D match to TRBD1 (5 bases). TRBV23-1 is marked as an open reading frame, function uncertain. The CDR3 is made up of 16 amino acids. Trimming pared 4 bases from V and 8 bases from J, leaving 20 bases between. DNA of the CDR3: TGCGCCAGCAGTCCCGATGCTGGGGCCGGGAGGGAAAAACTGTTTTTT. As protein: CASSPDAGAGREKLFF.

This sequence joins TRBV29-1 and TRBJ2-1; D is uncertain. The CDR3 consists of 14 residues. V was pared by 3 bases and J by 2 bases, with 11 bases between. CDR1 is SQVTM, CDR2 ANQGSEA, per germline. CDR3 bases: TGCAGCGTTGAGGGTCCGGTGACCTACAATGAGCAGTTCTTC. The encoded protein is CSVEGPVTYNEQFF.

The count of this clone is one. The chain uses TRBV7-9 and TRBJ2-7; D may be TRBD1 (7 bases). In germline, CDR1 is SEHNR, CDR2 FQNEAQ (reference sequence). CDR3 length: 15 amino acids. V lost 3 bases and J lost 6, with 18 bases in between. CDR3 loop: CASSFEGRGVFEQYF. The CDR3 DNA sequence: TGTGCCAGCAGCTTCGAGGGCAGGGGGGTGTTCGAGCAGTACTTC.

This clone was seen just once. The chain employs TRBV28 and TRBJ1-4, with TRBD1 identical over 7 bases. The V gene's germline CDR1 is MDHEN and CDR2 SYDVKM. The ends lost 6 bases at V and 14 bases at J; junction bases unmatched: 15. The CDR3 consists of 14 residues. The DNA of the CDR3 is TGTGCCAGCAGGGCAGGGGGGCCACTAGATCGGCTGTTTTTT. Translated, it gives CASRAGGPLDRLFF.

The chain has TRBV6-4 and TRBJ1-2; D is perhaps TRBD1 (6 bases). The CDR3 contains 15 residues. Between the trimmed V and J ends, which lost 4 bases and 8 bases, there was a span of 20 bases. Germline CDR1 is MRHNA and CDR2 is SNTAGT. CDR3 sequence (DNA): TGTGCCAGCAGTGTTGGGGGGCGGGCATACTGGGGCTACACCTTC. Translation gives CASSVGGRAYWGYTF.

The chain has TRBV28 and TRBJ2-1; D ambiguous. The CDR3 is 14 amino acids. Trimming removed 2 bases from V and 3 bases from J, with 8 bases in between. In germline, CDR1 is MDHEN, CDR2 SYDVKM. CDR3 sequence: CASSLPLVYNEQFF. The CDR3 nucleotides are TGTGCCAGCAGTTTACCACTTGTCTACAATGAGCAGTTCTTC.

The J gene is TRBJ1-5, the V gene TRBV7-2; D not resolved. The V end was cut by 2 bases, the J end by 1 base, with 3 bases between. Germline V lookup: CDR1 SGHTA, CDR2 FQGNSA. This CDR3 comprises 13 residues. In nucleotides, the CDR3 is TGTGCCAGCAGCTTAAACAGCAATCAGCCCCAGCATTTT. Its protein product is CASSLNSNQPQHF.

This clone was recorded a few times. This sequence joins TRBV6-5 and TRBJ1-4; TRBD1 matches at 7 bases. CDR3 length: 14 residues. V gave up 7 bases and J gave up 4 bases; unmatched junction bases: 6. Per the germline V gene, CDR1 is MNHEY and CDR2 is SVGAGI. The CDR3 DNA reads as TGTGCCAGCATCTCCGGGACAGATAATGAAAAACTGTTTTTT. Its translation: CASISGTDNEKLFF.

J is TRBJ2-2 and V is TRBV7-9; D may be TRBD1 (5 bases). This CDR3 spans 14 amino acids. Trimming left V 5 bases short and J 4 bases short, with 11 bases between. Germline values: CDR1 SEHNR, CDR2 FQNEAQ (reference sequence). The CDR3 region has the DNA TGTGCCAGCAGCGTACAGGTACCCACCGGGGAGCTGTTTTTT. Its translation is CASSVQVPTGELFF.

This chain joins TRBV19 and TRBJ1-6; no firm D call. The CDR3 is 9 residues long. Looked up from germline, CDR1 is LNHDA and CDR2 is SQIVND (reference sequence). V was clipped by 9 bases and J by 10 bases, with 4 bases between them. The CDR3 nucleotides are TGTGCCAGCGGGTCACCCCTCCACTTT. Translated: CASGSPLHF.

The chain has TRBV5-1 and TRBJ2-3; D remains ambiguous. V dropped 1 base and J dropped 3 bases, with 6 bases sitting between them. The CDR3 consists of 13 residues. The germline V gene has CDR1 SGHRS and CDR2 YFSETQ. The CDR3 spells CASSLWTTDTQYF. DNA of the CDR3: TGCGCCAGCAGCTTGTGGACGACAGATACGCAGTATTTT.

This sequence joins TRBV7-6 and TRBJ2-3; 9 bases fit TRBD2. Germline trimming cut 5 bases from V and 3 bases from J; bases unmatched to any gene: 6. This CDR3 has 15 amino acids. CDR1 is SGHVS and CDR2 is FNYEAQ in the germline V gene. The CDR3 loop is CASSHTSGGTDTQYF. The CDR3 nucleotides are TGTGCCAGCAGCCATACCAGCGGGGGGACAGATACGCAGTATTTT.